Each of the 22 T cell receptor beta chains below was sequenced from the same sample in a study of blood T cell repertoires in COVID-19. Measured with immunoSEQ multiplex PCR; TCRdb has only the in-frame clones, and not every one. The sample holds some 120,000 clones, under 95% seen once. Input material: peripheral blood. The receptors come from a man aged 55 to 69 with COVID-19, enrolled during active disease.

The CDR3 loop reads CASSYSTSGLYTDTQYF. The CDR3 DNA sequence: TGTGCCAGCAGTTACTCTACTAGCGGGCTCTACACAGATACGCAGTATTTT. This chain uses TRBV6-2 or TRBV6-3 with TRBJ2-3; 9 bases align to TRBD2. CDR3 length: 17 amino acids. The germline CDR1 and CDR2 sequences are MNHEY and SVGEGT. Trimming at V came to 0 bases and at J to 2 bases, leaving 6 bases not matched to a gene.

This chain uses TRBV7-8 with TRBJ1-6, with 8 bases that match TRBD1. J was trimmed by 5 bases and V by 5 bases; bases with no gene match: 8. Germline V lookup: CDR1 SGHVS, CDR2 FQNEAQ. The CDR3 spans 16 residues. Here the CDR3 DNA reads TGTGCCAGCAGCCCCAGGGACAGGTTGAATAATTCACCCCTCCACTTT. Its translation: CASSPRDRLNNSPLHF.

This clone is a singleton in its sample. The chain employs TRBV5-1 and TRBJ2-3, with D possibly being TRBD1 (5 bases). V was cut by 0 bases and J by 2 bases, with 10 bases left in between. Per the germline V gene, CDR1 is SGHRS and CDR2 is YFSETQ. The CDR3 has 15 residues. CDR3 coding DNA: TGCGCCAGCAGCTTGGTAGGGGCCAACACAGATACGCAGTATTTT. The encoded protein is CASSLVGANTDTQYF.

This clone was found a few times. CDR3 sequence (DNA): TGTGCCAGCAGCCCTAGCGGGAGAGTAGCCGGGGAGCTGTTTTTT. It specifies CASSPSGRVAGELFF. The rearrangement uses TRBV7-9 and TRBJ2-2, with TRBD2 identical over 10 bases. The germline V gene has CDR1 SEHNR and CDR2 FQNEAQ (reference sequence). CDR3 size: 15 residues. V gave up 5 bases and J gave up 6 bases; unmatched junction bases: 6.

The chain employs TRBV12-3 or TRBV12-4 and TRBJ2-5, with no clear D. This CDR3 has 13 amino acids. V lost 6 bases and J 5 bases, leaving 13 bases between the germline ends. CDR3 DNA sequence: TGTGCCAGCAGCCTCGGTGCAATGGAGACCCAGTACTTC. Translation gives CASSLGAMETQYF.

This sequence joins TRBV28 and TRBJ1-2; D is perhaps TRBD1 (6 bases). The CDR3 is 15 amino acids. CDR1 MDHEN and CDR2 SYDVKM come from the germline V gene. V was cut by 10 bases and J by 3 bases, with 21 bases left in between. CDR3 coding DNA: TGTGCCATCGCCGCCGTCGACAGGTCGGACTATGGCTACACCTTC. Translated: CAIAAVDRSDYGYTF.

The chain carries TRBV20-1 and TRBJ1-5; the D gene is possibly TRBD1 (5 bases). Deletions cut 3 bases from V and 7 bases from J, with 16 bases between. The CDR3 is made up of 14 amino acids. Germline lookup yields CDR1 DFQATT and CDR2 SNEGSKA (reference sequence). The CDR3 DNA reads TGCAGTGCTAGTAAAAACTGGGGGGTCCAGCCCCAGCATTTT. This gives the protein CSASKNWGVQPQHF.

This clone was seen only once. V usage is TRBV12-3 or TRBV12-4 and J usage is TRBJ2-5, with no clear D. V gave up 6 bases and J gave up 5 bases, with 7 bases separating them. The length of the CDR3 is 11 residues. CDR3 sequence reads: CASRTVETQYF. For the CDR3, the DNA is TGTGCCAGCAGGACTGTTGAGACCCAGTACTTC.

CDR3 protein: CASSLQGNSPLHF. CDR3 in DNA: TGTGCCAGTAGTTTGCAGGGAAATTCACCCCTCCACTTT. This chain links TRBV19 with TRBJ1-6; D is perhaps TRBD1 (5 bases). Germline V gene lookup returns CDR1 LNHDA and CDR2 SQIVND (reference sequence). This CDR3 spans 13 amino acids. V was clipped by 5 bases and J by 7 bases, with 9 bases between them.

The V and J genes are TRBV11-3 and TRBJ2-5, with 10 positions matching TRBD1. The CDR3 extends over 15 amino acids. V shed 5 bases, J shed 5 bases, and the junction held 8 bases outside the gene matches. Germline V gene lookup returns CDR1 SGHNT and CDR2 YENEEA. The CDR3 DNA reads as TGTGCCAGCAGCACGGGACAGGGGTGGGAGGAGACCCAGTACTTC. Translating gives CASSTGQGWEETQYF.

The CDR3 coding sequence is TGCAGTCATAGGAGGAATGAAAAACTGTTTTTT. It encodes CSHRRNEKLFF. V gene TRBV20-1 combines with J gene TRBJ1-4; D is unresolved. V was trimmed by 8 bases and J by 5 bases, leaving 9 bases between them. The CDR3 is made up of 11 amino acids. From germline, CDR1 is DFQATT and CDR2 SNEGSKA (reference sequence).

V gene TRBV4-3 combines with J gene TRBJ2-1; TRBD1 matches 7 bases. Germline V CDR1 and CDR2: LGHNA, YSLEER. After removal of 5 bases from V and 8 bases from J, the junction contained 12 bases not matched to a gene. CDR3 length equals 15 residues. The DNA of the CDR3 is TGCGCCAGCAGCTACCTAGCCAACCAGGGGGATGAGCAGTTCTTC. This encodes CASSYLANQGDEQFF.

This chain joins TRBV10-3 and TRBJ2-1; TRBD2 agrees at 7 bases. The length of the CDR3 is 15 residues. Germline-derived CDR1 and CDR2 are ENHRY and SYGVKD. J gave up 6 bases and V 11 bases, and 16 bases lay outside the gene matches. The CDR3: CASYPAGRSLNEQFF. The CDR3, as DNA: TGTGCCTCCTACCCAGCGGGGAGGTCGCTCAATGAGCAGTTCTTC.

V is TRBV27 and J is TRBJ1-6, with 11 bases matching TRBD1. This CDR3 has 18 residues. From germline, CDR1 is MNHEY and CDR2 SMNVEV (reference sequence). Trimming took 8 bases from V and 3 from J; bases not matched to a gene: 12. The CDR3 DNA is TGTGCCAGCTCCGGTTCCGGACAGGGGGCAAGCTATAATTCACCCCTCCACTTT. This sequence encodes CASSGSGQGASYNSPLHF.

Here the CDR3 reads CASSQLTSGVEQFF. Here the CDR3 DNA reads TGTGCCAGCAGCCAGCTGACTAGCGGGGTTGAGCAGTTCTTC. The chain has TRBV4-2 and TRBJ2-1; TRBD2 matches 11 bases. The CDR3 is made up of 14 amino acids. The junction had 4 bases not matched to a gene; V was cut back by 3 bases and J by 9 bases. Germline CDR1 reads LGHNA; CDR2 reads YNFKEQ.

CDR3 bases: TGTGCCAGCAGTTACCTGACAGGCGCTAACTATGGCTACACCTTC. Protein: CASSYLTGANYGYTF. This chain connects TRBV6-5 to TRBJ1-2; possible D gene TRBD1, 6 bases. Germline values: CDR1 MNHEY, CDR2 SVGAGI. V was shortened by 2 bases and J by 0 bases, with 10 bases between the two germline ends. The CDR3 extends over 15 amino acids.

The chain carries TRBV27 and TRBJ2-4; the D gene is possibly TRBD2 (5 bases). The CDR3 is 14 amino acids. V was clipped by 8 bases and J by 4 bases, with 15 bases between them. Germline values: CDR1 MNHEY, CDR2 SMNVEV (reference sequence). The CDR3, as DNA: TGTGCCAGCTCCCGGGGTGTCACAAAAAACATTCAGTACTTC. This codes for CASSRGVTKNIQYF.

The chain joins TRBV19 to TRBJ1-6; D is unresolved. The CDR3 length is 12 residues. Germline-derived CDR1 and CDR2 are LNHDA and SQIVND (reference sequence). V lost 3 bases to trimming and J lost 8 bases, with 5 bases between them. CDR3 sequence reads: CASSIADSPLHF. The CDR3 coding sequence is TGTGCCAGTAGTATCGCAGATTCACCCCTCCACTTT. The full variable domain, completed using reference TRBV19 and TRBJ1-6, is DGGITQSPKYLFRKEGQNVTLSCEQNLNHDAMYWYRQDPGQGLRLIYYSQIVNDFQKGDIAEGYSVSREKKESFPLTVTSAQKNPTAFYLCASSIADSPLHFGNGTRLTVT.

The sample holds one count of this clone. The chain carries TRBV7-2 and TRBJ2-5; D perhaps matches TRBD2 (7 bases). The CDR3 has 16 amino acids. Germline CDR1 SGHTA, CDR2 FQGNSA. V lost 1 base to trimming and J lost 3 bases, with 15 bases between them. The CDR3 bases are TGTGCCAGCAGCTTAGGGTGGGGGGGCATCGAAGAGACCCAGTACTTC. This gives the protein CASSLGWGGIEETQYF. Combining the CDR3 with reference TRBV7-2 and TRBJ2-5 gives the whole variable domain GAGVSQSPSNKVTEKGKDVELRCDPISGHTALYWYRQSLGQGLEFLIYFQGNSAPDKSGLPSDRFSAERTGGSVSTLTIQRTQQEDSAVYLCASSLGWGGIEETQYFGPGTRLLVL.

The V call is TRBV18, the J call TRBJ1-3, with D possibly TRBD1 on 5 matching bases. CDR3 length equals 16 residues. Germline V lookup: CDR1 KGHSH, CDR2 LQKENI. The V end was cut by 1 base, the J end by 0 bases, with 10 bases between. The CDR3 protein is CASSPLSRDSGNTIYF. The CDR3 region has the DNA TGTGCCAGCTCACCACTGTCCAGGGACTCTGGAAACACCATATATTTT. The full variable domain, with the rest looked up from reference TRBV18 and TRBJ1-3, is NAGVMQNPRHLVRRRGQEARLRCSPMKGHSHVYWYRQLPEEGLKFMVYLQKENIIDESGMPKERFSAEFPKEGPSILRIQQVVRGDSAAYFCASSPLSRDSGNTIYFGEGSWLTVV.

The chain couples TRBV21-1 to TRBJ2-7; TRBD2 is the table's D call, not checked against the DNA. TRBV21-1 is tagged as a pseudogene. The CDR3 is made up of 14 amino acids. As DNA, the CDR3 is TGTGCCAGCAGCAAAGTTCTGTTCCCCTACGAGCAGTACTTC. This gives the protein CASSKVLFPYEQYF.

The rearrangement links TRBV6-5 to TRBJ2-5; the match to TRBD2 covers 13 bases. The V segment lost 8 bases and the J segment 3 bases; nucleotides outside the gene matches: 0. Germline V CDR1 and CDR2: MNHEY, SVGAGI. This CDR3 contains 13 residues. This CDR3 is CASGTSGEETQYF. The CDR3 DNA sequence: TGTGCCAGCGGGACTAGCGGGGAAGAGACCCAGTACTTC.